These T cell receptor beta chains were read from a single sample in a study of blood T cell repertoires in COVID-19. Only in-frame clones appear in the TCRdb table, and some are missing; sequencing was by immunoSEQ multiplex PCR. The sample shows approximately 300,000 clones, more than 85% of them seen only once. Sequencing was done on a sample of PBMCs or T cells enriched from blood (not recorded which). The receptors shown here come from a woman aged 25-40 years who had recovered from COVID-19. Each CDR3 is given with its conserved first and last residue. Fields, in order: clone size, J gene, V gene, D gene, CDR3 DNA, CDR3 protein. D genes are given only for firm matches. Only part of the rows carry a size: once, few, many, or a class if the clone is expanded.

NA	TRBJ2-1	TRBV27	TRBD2	TGTGCCAGCAGTTTCCATGGAGCGGGGGATTCGAATGAGCAGTTCTTC	CASSFHGAGDSNEQFF
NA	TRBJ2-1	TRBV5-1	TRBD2	TGCGCCAGCAGCCCAGGTTTTGGGGGGGACTACAATGAGCAGTTCTTC	CASSPGFGGDYNEQFF
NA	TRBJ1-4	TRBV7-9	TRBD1	TGTGCCAGCAGCCAGGGGGCAACTAATGAAAAACTGTTTTTT	CASSQGATNEKLFF
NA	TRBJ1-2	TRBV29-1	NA	TGCAGCGTGGGGGGGCGGCAGGGGACTGGCTACACCTTC	CSVGGRQGTGYTF
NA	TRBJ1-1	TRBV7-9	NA	TGTGCCAGCAGCTCCACACCCCCAGGTTTCGCTGAAGCTTTCTTT	CASSSTPPGFAEAFF
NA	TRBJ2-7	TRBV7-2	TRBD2	TGTGCCAGCAGCTCCGGACTAGCGGGGGCCTACGAGCAGTACTTC	CASSSGLAGAYEQYF
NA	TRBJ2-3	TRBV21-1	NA	TGTGCCAGCAGCAAAGCGCGCCGAGGGACTTTAGATACGCAGTATTTT	CASSKARRGTLDTQYF
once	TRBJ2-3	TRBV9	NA	TGTGCCAGCAGCGTAACAGGGTCCGACACAGATACGCAGTATTTT	CASSVTGSDTDTQYF
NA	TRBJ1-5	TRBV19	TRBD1	TGTGCCAGTACCAGCGCGACAGGGCCCGATCAGCCCCAGCATTTT	CASTSATGPDQPQHF
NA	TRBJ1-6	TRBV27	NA	TGTGCCAGCAGCCCACCGGGACAAAATTCACCCCTCCACTTT	CASSPPGQNSPLHF
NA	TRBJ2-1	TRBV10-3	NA	TGTGCCATCAAAGACTCGTACAATGAGCAGTTCTTC	CAIKDSYNEQFF
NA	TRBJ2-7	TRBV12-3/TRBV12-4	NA	TGTGCCAGCAGTTTACACAACAGCTACGAGCAGTACTTC	CASSLHNSYEQYF
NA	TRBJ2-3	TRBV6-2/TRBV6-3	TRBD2	TGTGCCAGCAGCGGGTTTGCGGGACTAGCGGGAGCGTTAGATACGCAGTATTTT	CASSGFAGLAGALDTQYF
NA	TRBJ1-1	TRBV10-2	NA	TGCGCCACCTCGGAGGACAGTGGGAACACTGAAGCTTTCTTT	CATSEDSGNTEAFF
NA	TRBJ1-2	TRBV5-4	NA	TGTGCCAGCAGCTTGGAGCGGTCGTATGGCTACACCTTC	CASSLERSYGYTF
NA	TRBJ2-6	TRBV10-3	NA	TGTGCCATCAGCCCAGGGTTAGTGGGGGCCAACGTCCTGACTTTC	CAISPGLVGANVLTF
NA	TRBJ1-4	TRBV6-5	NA	TGTGCCAGTCGCGGGTCCCCAACTAATGAAAAACTGTTTTTT	CASRGSPTNEKLFF
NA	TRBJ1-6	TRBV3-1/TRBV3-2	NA	TGTGCCAGCAGCCAAGATGGGCAGGGCCGTATCCACTTT	CASSQDGQGRIHF
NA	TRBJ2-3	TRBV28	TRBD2	TGTGCCAGCAGCCGGACTAGCGGGAGGGCCGATACGCAGTATTTT	CASSRTSGRADTQYF
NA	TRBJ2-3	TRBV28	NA	TGTGCCAGCAGTCCGGGGGACCATAGCACAGATACGCAGTATTTT	CASSPGDHSTDTQYF
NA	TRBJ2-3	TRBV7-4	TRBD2	TGTGCCAGCAGCACTACCGGGACTAGCGGGCCCGCTAGCACAGATACGCAGTATTTT	CASSTTGTSGPASTDTQYF
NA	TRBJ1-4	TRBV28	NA	TGTGCCAGCAGTGCCGGGGTTCTTGAAAAACTGTTTTTT	CASSAGVLEKLFF
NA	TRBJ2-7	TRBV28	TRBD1	TGTGCCAGCAGATCCCCGGGACAGGGATACTACGAGCAGTACTTC	CASRSPGQGYYEQYF
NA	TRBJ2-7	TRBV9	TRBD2	TGTGCCAGCAGCGTATTTCCTAGCGGGCACTACGAGCAGTACTTC	CASSVFPSGHYEQYF
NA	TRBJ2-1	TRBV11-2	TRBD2	TGTGCCAGCCTAGGGGGGACTAGCTTGGGAGAGCAGTTCTTC	CASLGGTSLGEQFF